One sample yielded the 26 T cell receptor beta chains listed below, sequenced in a study of identical twins. TCRdb ran MiXCR on the 5' RACE reads and lists one entry per CDR3 protein. The sample includes some 500,000 distinct CDR3 sequences, 14% of them seen just once. These records were also assigned to another study, of yellow fever vaccine responses in identical twins.

Sequenced material: CD4+ T cells sorted from blood. These receptors all come from a young woman in good health.

The CDR3 sequence: CSDASTEAFF. The DNA for the CDR3 is TGCAGCGACGCTTCTACTGAAGCTTTCTTT. The chain couples TRBV29-1 to TRBJ1-1; D gene ambiguous. The CDR3 consists of 10 residues. Germline CDR1 reads SQVTM; CDR2 reads ANQGSEA. Trimming cost V 7 bases and J 5 bases, with 8 bases left between them.

V is TRBV6-5 and J is TRBJ2-5; D is possibly TRBD1 (6 bases). Trimming left V 3 bases short and J 5 bases short, with 7 bases between. Per the germline V gene, CDR1 is MNHEY and CDR2 is SVGAGI. This CDR3 comprises 12 residues. The CDR3 protein is CASSYTGETQYF. In DNA form, the CDR3 reads TGTGCCAGCAGTTATACAGGGGAGACCCAGTACTTC.

V gene TRBV6-1 combines with J gene TRBJ2-5; 7 nucleotides line up with TRBD2. V dropped 10 bases and J dropped 3; count of bases not matched to a gene: 11. This CDR3 region has 14 residues. CDR1 and CDR2 (germline): MNHNS, SASEGT. Here the CDR3 DNA reads TGTGCCACCTGGGAGCGGGGTGTGGAAGAGACCCAGTACTTC. It encodes CATWERGVEETQYF.

The chain combines TRBV5-6 with TRBJ2-2, with unresolved D. The CDR3 sequence is 13 residues long. Germline V lookup: CDR1 SGHDT, CDR2 YYEEEE. Trimming removed 4 bases from V and 5 bases from J, with 9 bases in between. This CDR3 is CASSGSGTGELFF. The CDR3 DNA reads as TGTGCCAGCAGCGGCTCGGGTACCGGGGAGCTGTTTTTT.

This clonotype was picked up a small number of times. The chain has TRBV5-1 and TRBJ2-7; tentative D call: TRBD1 (5 bases). Looked up from germline, CDR1 is SGHRS and CDR2 is YFSETQ. The CDR3 covers 14 residues. The V end was cut by 0 bases, the J end by 2 bases, with 9 bases between. Here the CDR3 DNA reads TGCGCCAGCAGCTTGGCTGACAGCCCCTACGAGCAGTACTTC. Residues: CASSLADSPYEQYF.

The chain combines TRBV6-1 with TRBJ1-2; 8 bases match TRBD1. CDR1 and CDR2 (germline): MNHNS, SASEGT. This CDR3 spans 15 amino acids. V gave up 6 bases and J gave up 2 bases; unmatched junction bases: 8. Written as DNA, the CDR3 is TGTGCCAGCAGCGACAGGGGCAAATTAAACTATGGCTACACCTTC. This gives the protein CASSDRGKLNYGYTF.

This clonotype was counted between two and nine times. The chain recombines TRBV28 with TRBJ2-5; D unclear. The ends were cut back, 3 bases at V and 0 bases at J, with 5 bases in the middle. Germline loops: CDR1 MDHEN, CDR2 SYDVKM. CDR3 length: 13 amino acids. The CDR3 region is CASSFTYQETQYF. The CDR3 DNA reads TGTGCCAGCAGTTTTACGTACCAAGAGACCCAGTACTTC.

The rearrangement joins TRBV7-9 to TRBJ2-1; D gene uncertain. V was trimmed by 1 base and J by 9 bases, leaving 10 bases between them. This CDR3 is 13 amino acids long. The germline CDR1 and CDR2 sequences are SEHNR and FQNEAQ (reference sequence). The CDR3 reads CASSLGQPSEQFF. The CDR3 DNA sequence: TGTGCCAGCAGCTTAGGCCAGCCCTCTGAGCAGTTCTTC.

The chain has TRBV13 and TRBJ2-7, with 8 nucleotides matching TRBD2. Germline V gene lookup returns CDR1 PRHDT and CDR2 FYEKMQ (reference sequence). J was trimmed by 0 bases and V by 2 bases; bases with no gene match: 6. The CDR3 has 16 residues. The CDR3 here is CASSLRGGRSSYEQYF. CDR3 bases: TGTGCCAGCAGCTTAAGGGGCGGGAGGAGCTCCTACGAGCAGTACTTC.

The J gene is TRBJ2-5, the V gene TRBV7-9, with 11 positions matching TRBD1. V was clipped by 5 bases and J by 5 bases; unmatched bases: 10. CDR1 SEHNR and CDR2 FQNEAQ come from the germline V gene (reference sequence). The CDR3 consists of 16 residues. This CDR3 reads CASSIGTGGYQETQYF. The CDR3 region has the DNA TGTGCCAGCAGCATCGGGACAGGGGGGTATCAGGAGACCCAGTACTTC.

This clonotype was counted between two and nine times. The chain uses TRBV3-1 and TRBJ2-1; TRBD2 matches 13 bases. The CDR3 has 17 amino acids. V gave up 7 bases and J gave up 6 bases; unmatched junction bases: 12. The V gene's germline CDR1 is LGHDT and CDR2 YNNKEL (reference sequence). Here the CDR3 reads CASTTSGGAFRRNEQFF. The CDR3 bases are TGTGCCAGCACTACTAGCGGGGGGGCTTTTCGTCGCAATGAGCAGTTCTTC.

The chain is built from TRBV7-3 and TRBJ2-5, with D unresolved. Deletions cut 6 bases from V and 8 bases from J, with 10 bases between. Per germline, CDR1 SGHTA and CDR2 FQGTGA. The CDR3 sequence is 11 residues long. The CDR3 nucleotides read TGTGCCAGCAGGTCTACAGCTACCCAGTACTTC. It is translated as CASRSTATQYF.

The gene calls are TRBV15 and TRBJ2-3, with TRBD1 identical over 7 bases. The CDR3 sequence is 15 residues long. With V trimmed by 3 bases and J by 4 bases, 7 bases remained unmatched. Germline V gene lookup returns CDR1 LNHNV and CDR2 YYDKDF (reference sequence). The CDR3 loop is CATSRGTGVSDTQYF. As DNA, the CDR3 is TGTGCCACCAGCAGGGGAACAGGGGTCTCAGATACGCAGTATTTT.

This clonotype has only a few counts. The chain is built from TRBV4-1 and TRBJ2-3, with D perhaps matching TRBD1 (5 bases). Trimming took 0 bases from V and 2 from J, leaving 12 bases between them. The CDR3 is made up of 16 amino acids. In germline, CDR1 is MGHRA, CDR2 YSYEKL. The CDR3 loop is CASSQDRAGNTDTQYF. CDR3 coding DNA: TGCGCCAGCAGCCAAGATCGAGCAGGGAACACAGATACGCAGTATTTT.

The V call is TRBV7-2, the J call TRBJ1-5, with 10 bases matching TRBD1. V shed 3 bases, J shed 2 bases, and the junction held 1 base outside the gene matches. The germline CDR1 and CDR2 sequences are SGHTA and FQGNSA. This CDR3 region has 15 residues. The DNA for the CDR3 is TGTGCCAGCAGCTTGGGACAGGGGCGCAATCAGCCCCAGCATTTT. Protein: CASSLGQGRNQPQHF.

The table lists this clonotype with many counts. The V call is TRBV12-3 or TRBV12-4, the J call TRBJ2-7; the D gene is possibly TRBD1 (6 bases). The CDR3 covers 13 residues. Trimming shortened V by 5 bases and J by 1 base, and 9 bases separated the two germline ends. The DNA for the CDR3 is TGTGCCAGCAGTGGGACATTATCCTACGAGCAGTACTTC. Its translation is CASSGTLSYEQYF.

This clonotype showed up just a few times. The chain employs TRBV14 and TRBJ2-1; D possibly corresponds to TRBD1 (6 bases). The CDR3 sequence is 16 residues long. With 4 bases removed from V and 5 bases from J, the gap between germline ends came to 18 bases. Germline V gene lookup returns CDR1 SGHDN and CDR2 FVKESK. The CDR3 here is CASSLYRVRENNEQFF. As DNA, the CDR3 is TGTGCCAGCAGCCTTTACAGGGTGAGGGAAAACAATGAGCAGTTCTTC.

The V and J genes are TRBV24-1 and TRBJ2-3; a possible D gene is TRBD1 (5 bases). V shed 4 bases and J shed 2 bases, with 12 bases lying between them. Germline V gene sequence: CDR1 KGHDR, CDR2 SFDVKD. CDR3 length: 15 residues. CDR3 sequence reads: CATSETGLPTDTQYF. CDR3 nucleotide sequence: TGTGCCACCAGTGAAACAGGTCTCCCCACAGATACGCAGTATTTT.

The V call is TRBV29-1, the J call TRBJ2-7; 10 bases are shared with TRBD1. The CDR3 is 15 residues long. CDR1 and CDR2 (germline): SQVTM, ANQGSEA. The trim removed 6 bases at V and 0 bases at J, leaving 8 bases unmatched. CDR3 nucleotides: TGCAGCGTCCTCGACAGGGGGCTCACCTCCTACGAGCAGTACTTC. Its translation is CSVLDRGLTSYEQYF.

The chain has TRBV12-3 or TRBV12-4 and TRBJ2-7; TRBD2 aligns across 7 bases. The V segment lost 4 bases and the J segment 4 bases; nucleotides outside the gene matches: 13. The length of the CDR3 is 16 residues. CDR3 region: CASSSIGGFRGYEQYF. In DNA form, the CDR3 reads TGTGCCAGCAGTTCGATCGGGGGGTTTCGCGGATACGAGCAGTACTTC.

Ten or more counts support this clonotype. The chain has TRBV3-1 and TRBJ1-2; a possible D gene is TRBD1 (6 bases). V was cut by 0 bases and J by 9 bases, with 14 bases left in between. This CDR3 is built from 14 residues. Looked up from germline, CDR1 is LGHDT and CDR2 is YNNKEL (reference sequence). The CDR3 DNA follows: TGTGCCAGCAGCCAAGACAGGGGTTCTGGTCGCTACACCTTC. Translating it yields CASSQDRGSGRYTF.

The chain is built from TRBV12-3 or TRBV12-4 and TRBJ2-6; D perhaps matches TRBD1 (8 bases). The length of the CDR3 is 16 residues. V was cut by 8 bases and J by 4 bases, with 18 bases left in between. CDR3 in amino acids: CASGKTGGGGANVLTF. The CDR3 bases are TGTGCCAGCGGTAAAACAGGGGGAGGGGGGGCCAACGTCCTGACTTTC.

The rearrangement links TRBV20-1 to TRBJ2-5; 13 bases match TRBD2. The CDR3 is 16 residues long. The V gene end was trimmed by 5 bases and the J gene end by 2 bases; junction bases not matched to a gene: 8. Germline V CDR1 and CDR2: DFQATT, SNEGSKA (reference sequence). Written as DNA, the CDR3 is TGCAGTGCTGAGGGGGGACTAGCGGGACCTCAAGAGACCCAGTACTTC. It is translated as CSAEGGLAGPQETQYF.

This clonotype was seen only a few times. The chain is built from TRBV7-7 and TRBJ2-2, with 7 bases lining up with TRBD1. Per germline, CDR1 SSHAT and CDR2 FNYEAQ (reference sequence). CDR3 length equals 14 residues. The CDR3 nucleotides read TGTGCTACCAAGACAGGGTCTGGCACCGGGGAGCTGTTTTTT. It encodes CATKTGSGTGELFF.

The chain combines TRBV7-8 with TRBJ2-7; D not resolved. Deletions cut 5 bases from V and 1 base from J, with 12 bases between. Germline V gene lookup returns CDR1 SGHVS and CDR2 FQNEAQ. This CDR3 contains 14 residues. The CDR3 sequence: CASSKGILSYEQYF. DNA of the CDR3: TGTGCCAGCAGCAAAGGGATCTTATCCTACGAGCAGTACTTC.

A few counts support this clonotype. V is TRBV15 and J is TRBJ1-5; 9 bases fit TRBD1. There are 17 residues in the CDR3. V was clipped by 6 bases and J by 3 bases; unmatched bases: 12. Germline V lookup: CDR1 LNHNV, CDR2 YYDKDF (reference sequence). The CDR3 DNA follows: TGTGCCACCAGACTCCAGGGACAGGGTCATCCCAATCAGCCCCAGCATTTT. Its translation is CATRLQGQGHPNQPQHF.